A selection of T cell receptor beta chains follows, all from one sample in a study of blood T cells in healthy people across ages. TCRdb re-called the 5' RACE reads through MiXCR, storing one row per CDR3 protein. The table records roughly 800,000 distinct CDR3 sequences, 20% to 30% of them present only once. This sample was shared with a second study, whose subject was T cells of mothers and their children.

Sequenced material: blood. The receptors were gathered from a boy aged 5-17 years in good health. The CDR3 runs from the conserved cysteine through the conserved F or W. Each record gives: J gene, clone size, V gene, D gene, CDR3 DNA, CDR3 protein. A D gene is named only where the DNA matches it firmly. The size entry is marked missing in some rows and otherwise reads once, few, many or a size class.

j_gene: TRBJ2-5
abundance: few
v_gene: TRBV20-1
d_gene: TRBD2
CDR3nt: TGCAGTGTAGGGACTAGCGGGGTGTACCAAGAGACCCAGTACTTC
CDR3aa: CSVGTSGVYQETQYF

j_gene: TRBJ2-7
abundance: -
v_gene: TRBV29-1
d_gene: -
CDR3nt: TGCAGCGTGGAACAGACCGGGACATCCTACGAGCAGTACTTC
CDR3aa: CSVEQTGTSYEQYF

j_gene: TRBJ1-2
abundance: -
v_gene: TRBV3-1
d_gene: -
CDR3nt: TGTGCCAGCAGCCAAGATCCGGCCTCTAACTATGGCTACACCTTC
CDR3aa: CASSQDPASNYGYTF

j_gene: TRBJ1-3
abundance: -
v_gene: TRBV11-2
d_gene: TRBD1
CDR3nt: TGTGCCAGCAGCCCCCTTCGGGACAGGGGATTGGGAAACACCATATATTTT
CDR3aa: CASSPLRDRGLGNTIYF

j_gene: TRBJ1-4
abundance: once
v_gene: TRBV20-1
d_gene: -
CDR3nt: TGCAGTACTAAGGGGCAGGCCTCCTGGGACGAAAAACTGTTTTTT
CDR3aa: CSTKGQASWDEKLFF

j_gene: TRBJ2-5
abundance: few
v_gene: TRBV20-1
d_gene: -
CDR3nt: TGCAGTGCTAGTCTGGACCTGATTGGAGAGACCCAGTACTTC
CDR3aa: CSASLDLIGETQYF

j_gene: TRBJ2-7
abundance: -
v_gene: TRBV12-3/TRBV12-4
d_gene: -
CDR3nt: TGTGCCAGCACCTTGGGGGGATACGAGCAGTACTTC
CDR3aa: CASTLGGYEQYF

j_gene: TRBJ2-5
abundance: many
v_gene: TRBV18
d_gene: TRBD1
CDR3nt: TGTGCCAGCTCACCGCCGACAGGGGGCCTTCAGACCCAGTACTTC
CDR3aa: CASSPPTGGLQTQYF

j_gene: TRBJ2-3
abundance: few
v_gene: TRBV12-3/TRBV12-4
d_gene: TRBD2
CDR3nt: TGTGCCAGCAGTCCGGGACTAGCGACCACAGATACGCAGTATTTT
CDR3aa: CASSPGLATTDTQYF

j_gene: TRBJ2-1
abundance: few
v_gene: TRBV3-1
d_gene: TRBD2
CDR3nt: TGTGCCAGCAGCCAAGATACAGCGGGGGGTGCCTACAATGAGCAGTTCTTC
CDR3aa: CASSQDTAGGAYNEQFF

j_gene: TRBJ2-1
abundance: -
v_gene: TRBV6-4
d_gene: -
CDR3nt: TGTGCCAGCAGCGCACAGGGAAGTGAGCAGTTCTTC
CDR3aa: CASSAQGSEQFF

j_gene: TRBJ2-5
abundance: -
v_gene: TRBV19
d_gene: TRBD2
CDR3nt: TGTGCCAGTAGTCATGGACTAGCGGGGGTCCAAGAGACCCAGTACTTC
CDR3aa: CASSHGLAGVQETQYF

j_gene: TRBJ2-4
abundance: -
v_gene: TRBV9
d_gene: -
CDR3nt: TGTGCCAGCAGCGGCACCTGGGCCAAAAACATTCAGTACTTC
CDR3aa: CASSGTWAKNIQYF

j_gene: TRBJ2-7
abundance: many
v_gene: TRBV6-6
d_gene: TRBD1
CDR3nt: TGTGCCAGCAGTCGGACAGGGGGAAGCTCCTACGAGCAGTACTTC
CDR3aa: CASSRTGGSSYEQYF

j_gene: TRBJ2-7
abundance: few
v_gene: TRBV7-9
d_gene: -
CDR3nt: TGTGCCAGCAGCTTCCCCAGGGGCTCCTACGAGCAGTACTTC
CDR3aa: CASSFPRGSYEQYF

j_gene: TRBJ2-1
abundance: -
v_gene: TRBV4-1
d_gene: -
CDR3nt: TGCGCCAGCAGCCAAGGGAACGGAGACAATGAGCAGTTCTTC
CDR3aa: CASSQGNGDNEQFF

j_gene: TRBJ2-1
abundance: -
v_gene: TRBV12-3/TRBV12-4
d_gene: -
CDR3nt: TGTGCCAGCAGCCCACGGGTTGCCTCTCGGTTCTTC
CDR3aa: CASSPRVASRFF

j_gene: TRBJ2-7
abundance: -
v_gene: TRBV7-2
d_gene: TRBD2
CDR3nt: TGTGCCAGCAGCCTCCTGGGAGGGAGCTTTTACGAGCAGTACTTC
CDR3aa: CASSLLGGSFYEQYF

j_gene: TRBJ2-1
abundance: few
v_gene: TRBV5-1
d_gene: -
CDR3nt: TGCGCCAGCAGTCCTACGGGGGAGTACAATGAGCAGCTCTTC
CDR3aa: CASSPTGEYNEQLF

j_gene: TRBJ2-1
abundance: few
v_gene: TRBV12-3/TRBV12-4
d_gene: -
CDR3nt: TGTGCCAGCAGTCCGACTAGCAATGAGCAGTTCTTC
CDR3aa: CASSPTSNEQFF

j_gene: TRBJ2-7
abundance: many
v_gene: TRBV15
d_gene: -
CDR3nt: TGTGCCACCGGAGTCGCCTCTTACGAGCAGTACTTC
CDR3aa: CATGVASYEQYF

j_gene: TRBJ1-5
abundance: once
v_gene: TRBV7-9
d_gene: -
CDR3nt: TGTGCCAGCAGCTCGGGACGGGCGCAAGGGCCCCAGCATTTT
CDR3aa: CASSSGRAQGPQHF

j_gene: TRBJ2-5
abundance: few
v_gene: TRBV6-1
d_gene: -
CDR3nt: TGTGCCAGCAGATTGGGGGCGCCGCTTAGGAGCGACCAGTACTTC
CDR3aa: CASRLGAPLRSDQYF

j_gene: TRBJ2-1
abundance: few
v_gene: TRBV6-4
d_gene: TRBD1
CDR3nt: TGTGCCAGCAGTGACCAGACAGGGCGCAATGAGCAGTTCTTC
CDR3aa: CASSDQTGRNEQFF

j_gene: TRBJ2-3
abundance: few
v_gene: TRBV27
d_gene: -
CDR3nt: TGTGCCAGCAGTTTGCCCGGACGAGTCCTTAGCACAGATACGCAGTATTTT
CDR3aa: CASSLPGRVLSTDTQYF

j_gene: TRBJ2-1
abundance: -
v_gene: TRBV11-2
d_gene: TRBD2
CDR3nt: TGTGCCAGCATCAAGGGACTAGCGGGGGTCTACAATGAGCAGTTCTTC
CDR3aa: CASIKGLAGVYNEQFF

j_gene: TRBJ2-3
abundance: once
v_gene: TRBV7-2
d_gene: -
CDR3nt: TGTGCCAGCAGCTATCGTCAGGCGGGGAGCACAGATACGCAGTATTTT
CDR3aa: CASSYRQAGSTDTQYF